This entry lists 7 T cell receptor beta chains sequenced from one sample in a study of T cells in Graves' hyperthyroidism and ophthalmopathy. The CDR3 regions of TCR beta were amplified from RNA transcripts. The HTBI primer set served for first-round RT-PCR of the TCR CDR3. From the multiplex PCR reads, TCRdb called clonotypes with MiXCR, one entry per CDR3 protein. This table has approximately 600,000 distinct CDR3 sequences, more than 20% appearing once. The material sequenced was blood. Source of these receptors: a man in his thirties or forties with Graves' ophthalmopathy.

The chain links TRBV11-2 to TRBJ2-1, with D perhaps TRBD1 (5 bases). This CDR3 region has 20 residues. V was pared by 5 bases and J by 3 bases, with 29 bases between. Per germline, CDR1 SGHAT and CDR2 FQNNGV. In DNA form, the CDR3 reads TGTGCCAGCAGCGGCCCGCAGACCGCGTTTAGGGGCGTTAACTACAATGAGCAGTTCTTC. This encodes CASSGPQTAFRGVNYNEQFF.

This chain uses TRBV5-1 with TRBJ2-1; TRBD1 is a possible D gene (6 bases). V lost 0 bases, J lost 8 bases, and 12 bases lay in between. This CDR3 region has 14 residues. Germline CDR1 is SGHRS and CDR2 is YFSETQ. The CDR3 loop is CASSLAGQGHEQFF. The DNA for the CDR3 is TGCGCCAGCAGCTTGGCGGGTCAGGGGCATGAGCAGTTCTTC. The full variable domain, completed using reference TRBV5-1 and TRBJ2-1, is KAGVTQTPRYLIKTRGQQVTLSCSPISGHRSVSWYQQTPGQGLQFLFEYFSETQRNKGNFPGRFSGRQFSNSRSEMNVSTLELGDSALYLCASSLAGQGHEQFFGPGTRLTVL.

This clonotype turned up a few times. This sequence joins TRBV9 and TRBJ1-6; no reliable D call. V was pared by 4 bases and J by 7 bases, with 12 bases between. Per the germline V gene, CDR1 is SGDLS and CDR2 is YYNGEE. The CDR3 has 14 residues. DNA for the CDR3: TGTGCCAGCAGCCCCCCTGGGAGGAATTCACCCCTCCACTTT. Amino acid sequence: CASSPPGRNSPLHF.

The chain has TRBV27 and TRBJ1-6; perhaps TRBD1 as D (6 bases). This CDR3 region has 17 residues. V shed 2 bases and J shed 6 bases, with 17 bases lying between them. Looked up from germline, CDR1 is MNHEY and CDR2 is SMNVEV (reference sequence). DNA for the CDR3: TGTGCCAGCAGTTTAATAGGGGGGACACCCTTTAATTCACCCCTCCACTTT. It yields the protein CASSLIGGTPFNSPLHF.

This clonotype was detected only a few times. The chain uses TRBV29-1 and TRBJ2-7; TRBD2 aligns across 13 bases. The germline V gene has CDR1 SQVTM and CDR2 ANQGSEA. This CDR3 has 14 residues. Trimming removed 6 bases from V and 7 bases from J; junction bases left unmatched: 9. The CDR3 DNA is TGCAGCGTATCTGGACTAGCGGGAGCAAGGGAGCAGTACTTC. It yields the protein CSVSGLAGAREQYF.

This clonotype has more than one count but fewer than ten. The gene calls are TRBV20-1 and TRBJ2-3; 11 bases fit TRBD2. Germline values: CDR1 DFQATT, CDR2 SNEGSKA (reference sequence). The CDR3 extends over 17 amino acids. With 0 bases clipped from V and 4 bases from J, the junction kept 9 bases outside the gene matches. The CDR3 region has the DNA TGCAGTGCTAGAGATCCCGGTAGCGGGAGGGGCCCAGATACGCAGTATTTT. It specifies CSARDPGSGRGPDTQYF.

This clonotype was detected ten times or more. This chain links TRBV20-1 with TRBJ2-5; a weak D match, TRBD2 (6 bases). Germline-derived CDR1 and CDR2 are DFQATT and SNEGSKA (reference sequence). The CDR3 sequence is 14 residues long. V lost 0 bases, J lost 5 bases, and 13 bases lay in between. CDR3 coding DNA: TGCAGTGCTAGAGATAGCGGTTTCCAGGAGACCCAGTACTTC. Protein: CSARDSGFQETQYF.